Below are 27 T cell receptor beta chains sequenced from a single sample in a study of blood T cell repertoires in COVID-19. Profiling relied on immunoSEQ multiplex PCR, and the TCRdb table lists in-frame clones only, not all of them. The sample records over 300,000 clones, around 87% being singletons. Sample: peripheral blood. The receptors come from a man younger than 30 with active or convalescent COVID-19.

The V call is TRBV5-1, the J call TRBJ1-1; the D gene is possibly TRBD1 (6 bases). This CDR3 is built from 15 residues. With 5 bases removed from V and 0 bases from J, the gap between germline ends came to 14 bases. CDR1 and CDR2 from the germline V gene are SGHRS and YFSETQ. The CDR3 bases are TGCGCCAGCAGAGCAGGGACAAAAATGAACACTGAAGCTTTCTTT. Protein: CASRAGTKMNTEAFF.

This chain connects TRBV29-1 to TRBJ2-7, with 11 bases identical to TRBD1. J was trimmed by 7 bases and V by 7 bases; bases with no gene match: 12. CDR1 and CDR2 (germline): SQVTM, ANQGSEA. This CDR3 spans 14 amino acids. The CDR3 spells CSAGPGQGGREQYF. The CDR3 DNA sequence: TGCAGCGCTGGGCCGGGACAGGGGGGTCGTGAGCAGTACTTC.

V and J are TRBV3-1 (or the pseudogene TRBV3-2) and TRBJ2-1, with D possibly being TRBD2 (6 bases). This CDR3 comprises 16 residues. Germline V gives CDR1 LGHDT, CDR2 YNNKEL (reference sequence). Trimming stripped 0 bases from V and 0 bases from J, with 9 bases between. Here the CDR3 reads CASSQDFGSSYNEQFF. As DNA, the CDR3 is TGTGCCAGCAGCCAAGATTTCGGGAGCTCCTACAATGAGCAGTTCTTC.

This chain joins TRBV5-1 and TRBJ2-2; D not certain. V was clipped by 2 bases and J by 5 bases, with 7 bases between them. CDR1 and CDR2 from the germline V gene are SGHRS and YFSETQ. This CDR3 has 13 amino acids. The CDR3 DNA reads TGCGCCAGCAGCTTAACGCGAACCGGGGAGCTGTTTTTT. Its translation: CASSLTRTGELFF.

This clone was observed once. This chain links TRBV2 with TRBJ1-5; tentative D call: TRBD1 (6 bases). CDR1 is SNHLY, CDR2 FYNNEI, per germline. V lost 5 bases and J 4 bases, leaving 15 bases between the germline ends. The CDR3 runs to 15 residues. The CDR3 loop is CASSYGGTTNQPQHF. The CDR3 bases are TGTGCCAGCAGTTACGGTGGGACAACGAATCAGCCCCAGCATTTT.

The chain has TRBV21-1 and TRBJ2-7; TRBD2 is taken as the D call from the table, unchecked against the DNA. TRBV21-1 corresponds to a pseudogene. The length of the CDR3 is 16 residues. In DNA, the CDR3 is TGTGCCAGCAGCAAAGCGCTAGCGGGACCTACCTACGAGCAGTACTTC. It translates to CASSKALAGPTYEQYF.

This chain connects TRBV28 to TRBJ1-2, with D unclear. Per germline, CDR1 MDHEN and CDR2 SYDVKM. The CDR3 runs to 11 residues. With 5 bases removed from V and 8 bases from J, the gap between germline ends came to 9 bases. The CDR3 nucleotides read TGTGCCAGCAGTAGTCCCTACGGCTACACCTTC. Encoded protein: CASSSPYGYTF.

DNA for the CDR3: TGTGCCAGCAGTGGACAGGCCTACGGTCAGCCCCAGCATTTT. Amino acid sequence: CASSGQAYGQPQHF. The chain combines TRBV2 with TRBJ1-5; the D gene is possibly TRBD1 (6 bases). The V gene lost 4 bases and the J gene lost 6 bases, with 13 bases spanning the gap. Germline V gives CDR1 SNHLY, CDR2 FYNNEI. CDR3 length equals 14 residues. Full variable domain (remainder filled in from reference TRBV2 and TRBJ1-5): EPEVTQTPSHQVTQMGQEVILRCVPISNHLYFYWYRQILGQKVEFLVSFYNNEISEKSEIFDDQFSVERPDGSNFTLKIRSTKLEDSAMYFCASSGQAYGQPQHFGDGTRLSIL.

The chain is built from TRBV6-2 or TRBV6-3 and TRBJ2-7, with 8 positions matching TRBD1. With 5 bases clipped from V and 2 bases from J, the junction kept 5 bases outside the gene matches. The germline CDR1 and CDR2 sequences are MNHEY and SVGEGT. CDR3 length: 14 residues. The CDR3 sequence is CASSQLDRAYEQYF. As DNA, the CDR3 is TGTGCCAGCAGTCAATTGGACAGGGCCTACGAGCAGTACTTC.

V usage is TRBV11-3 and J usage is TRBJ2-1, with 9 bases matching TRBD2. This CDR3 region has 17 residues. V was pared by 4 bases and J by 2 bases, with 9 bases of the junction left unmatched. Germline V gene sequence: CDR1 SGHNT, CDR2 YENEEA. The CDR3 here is CASSSDLLAGPYNEQFF. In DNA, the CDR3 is TGTGCCAGCAGCTCGGACCTTCTAGCGGGGCCCTACAATGAGCAGTTCTTC.

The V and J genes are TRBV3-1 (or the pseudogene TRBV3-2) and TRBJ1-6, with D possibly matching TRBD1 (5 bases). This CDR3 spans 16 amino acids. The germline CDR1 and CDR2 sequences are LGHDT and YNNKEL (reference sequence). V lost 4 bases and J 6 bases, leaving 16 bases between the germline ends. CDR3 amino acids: CASSPQDLDSNSPLHF. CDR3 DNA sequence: TGTGCCAGCAGCCCGCAGGATTTAGACAGTAATTCACCCCTCCACTTT.

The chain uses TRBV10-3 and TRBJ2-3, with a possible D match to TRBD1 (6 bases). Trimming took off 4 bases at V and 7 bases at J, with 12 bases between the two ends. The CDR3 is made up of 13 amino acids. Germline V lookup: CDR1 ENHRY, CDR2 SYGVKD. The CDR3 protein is CAISAGERNTQYF. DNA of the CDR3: TGTGCCATCAGTGCAGGGGAAAGAAATACGCAGTATTTT.

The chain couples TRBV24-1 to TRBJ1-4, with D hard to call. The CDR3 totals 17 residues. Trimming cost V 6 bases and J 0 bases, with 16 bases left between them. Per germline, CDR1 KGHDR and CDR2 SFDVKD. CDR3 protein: CATSPKLRDATNEKLFF. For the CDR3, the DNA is TGTGCCACCAGTCCGAAGTTGAGGGATGCAACTAATGAAAAACTGTTTTTT.

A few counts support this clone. This chain's CDR3 is CASSQDFSSPNSPLHF. The CDR3 region has the DNA TGCGCCAGCAGCCAAGATTTCTCCAGTCCAAATTCACCCCTCCACTTT. The V call is TRBV4-3, the J call TRBJ1-6, with no clear D. Deletions cut 0 bases from V and 7 bases from J, with 13 bases between. Per germline, CDR1 LGHNA and CDR2 YSLEER. This CDR3 region has 16 residues.

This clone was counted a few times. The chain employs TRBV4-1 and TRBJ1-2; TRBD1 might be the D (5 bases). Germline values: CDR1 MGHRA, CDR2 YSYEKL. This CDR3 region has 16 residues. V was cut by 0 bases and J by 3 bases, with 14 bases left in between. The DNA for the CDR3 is TGCGCCAGCAGCCAAGATCGGGCAGGGAGGGACTATGGCTACACCTTC. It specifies CASSQDRAGRDYGYTF.

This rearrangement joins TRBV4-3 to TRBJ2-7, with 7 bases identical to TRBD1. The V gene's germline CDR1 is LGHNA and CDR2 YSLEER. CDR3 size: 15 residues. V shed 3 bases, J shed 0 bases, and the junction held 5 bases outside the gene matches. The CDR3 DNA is TGCGCCAGCAGCCAGGAGGACAGGAGCTCCTACGAGCAGTACTTC. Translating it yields CASSQEDRSSYEQYF.

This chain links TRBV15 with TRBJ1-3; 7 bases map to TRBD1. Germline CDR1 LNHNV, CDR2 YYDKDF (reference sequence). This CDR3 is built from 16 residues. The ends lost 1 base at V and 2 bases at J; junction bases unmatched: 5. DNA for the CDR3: TGTGCCACCAGCAGAGTATCGGGACAGCCTGGAAACACCATATATTTT. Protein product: CATSRVSGQPGNTIYF.

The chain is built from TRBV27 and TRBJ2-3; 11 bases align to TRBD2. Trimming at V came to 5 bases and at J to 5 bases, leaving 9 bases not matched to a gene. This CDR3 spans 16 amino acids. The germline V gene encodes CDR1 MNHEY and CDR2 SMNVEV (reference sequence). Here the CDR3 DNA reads TGTGCCAGCAGTCCGATAGCGGGAGGGCCAGGAGATACGCAGTATTTT. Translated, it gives CASSPIAGGPGDTQYF.

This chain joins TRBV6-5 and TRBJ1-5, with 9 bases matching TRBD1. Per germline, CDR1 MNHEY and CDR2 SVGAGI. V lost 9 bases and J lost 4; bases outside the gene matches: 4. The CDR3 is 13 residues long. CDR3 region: CASNRGPNQPQHF. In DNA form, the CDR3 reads TGTGCCAGTAACAGGGGGCCAAATCAGCCCCAGCATTTT.

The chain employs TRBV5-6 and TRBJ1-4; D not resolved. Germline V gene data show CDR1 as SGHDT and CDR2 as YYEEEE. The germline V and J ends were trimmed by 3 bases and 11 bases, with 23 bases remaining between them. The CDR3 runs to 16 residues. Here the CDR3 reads CASSWGKQGSSGKLFF. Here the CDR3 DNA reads TGTGCCAGCAGCTGGGGAAAACAAGGGAGTTCGGGGAAACTGTTTTTT.

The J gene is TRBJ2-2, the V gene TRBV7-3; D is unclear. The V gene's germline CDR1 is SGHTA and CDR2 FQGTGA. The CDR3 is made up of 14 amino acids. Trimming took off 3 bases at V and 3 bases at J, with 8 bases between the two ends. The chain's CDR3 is CASSFRTDTGELFF. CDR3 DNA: TGTGCCAGCAGCTTCCGTACAGACACCGGGGAGCTGTTTTTT.

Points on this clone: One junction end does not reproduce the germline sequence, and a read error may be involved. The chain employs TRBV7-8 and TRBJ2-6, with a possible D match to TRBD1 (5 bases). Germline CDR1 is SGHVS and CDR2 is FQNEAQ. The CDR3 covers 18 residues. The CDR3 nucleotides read TGTGCCAGCAGCTTAGTTGGACACCTCACGAAAGGGGCCAACGTTCTGACTTTC. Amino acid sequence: CASSLVGHLTKGANVLTF. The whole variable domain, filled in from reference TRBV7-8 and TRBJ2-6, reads GAGVSQSPRYKVAKRGQDVALRCDPISGHVSLFWYQQALGQGPEFLTYFQNEAQLDKSGLPSDRFFAERPEGSVSTLKIQRTQQEDSAVYLCASSLVGHLTKGANVLTFGAGSRLTVL.

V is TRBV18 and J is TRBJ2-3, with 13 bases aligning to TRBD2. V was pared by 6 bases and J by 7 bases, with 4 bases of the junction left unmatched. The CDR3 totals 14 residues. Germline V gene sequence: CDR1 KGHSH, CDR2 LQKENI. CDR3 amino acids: CASSTGTSGNTQYF. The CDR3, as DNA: TGTGCCAGCTCCACCGGGACTAGCGGGAATACGCAGTATTTT.

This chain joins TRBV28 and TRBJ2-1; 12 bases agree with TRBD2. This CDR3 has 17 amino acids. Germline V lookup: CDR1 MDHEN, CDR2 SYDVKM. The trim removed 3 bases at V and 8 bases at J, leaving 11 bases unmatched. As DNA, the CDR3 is TGTGCCAGCAGTTTGCTTCCGACTAGCGGGAGTGCAGATGAGCAGTTCTTC. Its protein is CASSLLPTSGSADEQFF.

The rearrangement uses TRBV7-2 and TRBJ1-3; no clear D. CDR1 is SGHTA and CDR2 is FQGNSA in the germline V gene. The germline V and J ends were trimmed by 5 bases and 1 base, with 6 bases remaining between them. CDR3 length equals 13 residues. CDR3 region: CASSRPSGNTIYF. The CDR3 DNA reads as TGTGCCAGCAGCCGTCCTTCTGGAAACACCATATATTTT.

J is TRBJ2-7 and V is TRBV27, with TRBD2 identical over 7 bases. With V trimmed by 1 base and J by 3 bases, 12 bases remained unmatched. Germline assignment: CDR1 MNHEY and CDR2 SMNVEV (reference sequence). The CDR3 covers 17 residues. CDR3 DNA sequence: TGTGCCAGCAGTTTATTTTCGGGGCTAGCGGTCCGCTACGAGCAGTACTTC. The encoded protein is CASSLFSGLAVRYEQYF.

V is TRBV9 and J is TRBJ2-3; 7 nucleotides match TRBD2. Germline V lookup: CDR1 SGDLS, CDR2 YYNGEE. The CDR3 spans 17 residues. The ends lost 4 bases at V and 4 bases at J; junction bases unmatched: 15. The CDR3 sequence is CASSPPGGGGLSDTQYF. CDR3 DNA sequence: TGTGCCAGCAGCCCCCCCGGCGGGGGTGGTTTATCAGATACGCAGTATTTT.